This T cell receptor beta chain stems from a study of brain T cells in children with intractable seizures. Of note for this clone: Its cognate antigen is unknown.

Time point specified: blood from clinic visit 5 months post-surgery; TSC patient then seizure free. The sequenced cases were selected for having the highest brain T cell transcript signatures. Pre-surgery treatment included at least one anti-epileptic drug. Whole-study results and caveats: Only CDR3 sequence similarity suggested viral specificity, without known HCMV serostatus. Absence of clones before surgery may stem from lower sequencing depth.

The method was immunoSEQ multiplex PCR; TCRdb's version includes in-frame clones alone and lacks a portion of them. The table includes about 340,000 clones, approximately 93% detected once. The germline CDR1 and CDR2 sequences are SGHVS and FQNEAQ. The trim removed 5 bases at V and 3 bases at J, leaving 10 bases unmatched. The CDR3 runs to 16 residues. This sequence joins TRBV7-8 and TRBJ1-3, with 7 bases matching TRBD1. The sample was peripheral blood, taken roughly 5 months after surgery. The receptor comes from a boy under three years old with tuberous sclerosis and intractable seizures. The CDR3 is CASSTQGGSYGNTIYF. The CDR3 nucleotides are TGTGCCAGCAGCACACAAGGGGGCTCCTATGGAAACACCATATATTTT.